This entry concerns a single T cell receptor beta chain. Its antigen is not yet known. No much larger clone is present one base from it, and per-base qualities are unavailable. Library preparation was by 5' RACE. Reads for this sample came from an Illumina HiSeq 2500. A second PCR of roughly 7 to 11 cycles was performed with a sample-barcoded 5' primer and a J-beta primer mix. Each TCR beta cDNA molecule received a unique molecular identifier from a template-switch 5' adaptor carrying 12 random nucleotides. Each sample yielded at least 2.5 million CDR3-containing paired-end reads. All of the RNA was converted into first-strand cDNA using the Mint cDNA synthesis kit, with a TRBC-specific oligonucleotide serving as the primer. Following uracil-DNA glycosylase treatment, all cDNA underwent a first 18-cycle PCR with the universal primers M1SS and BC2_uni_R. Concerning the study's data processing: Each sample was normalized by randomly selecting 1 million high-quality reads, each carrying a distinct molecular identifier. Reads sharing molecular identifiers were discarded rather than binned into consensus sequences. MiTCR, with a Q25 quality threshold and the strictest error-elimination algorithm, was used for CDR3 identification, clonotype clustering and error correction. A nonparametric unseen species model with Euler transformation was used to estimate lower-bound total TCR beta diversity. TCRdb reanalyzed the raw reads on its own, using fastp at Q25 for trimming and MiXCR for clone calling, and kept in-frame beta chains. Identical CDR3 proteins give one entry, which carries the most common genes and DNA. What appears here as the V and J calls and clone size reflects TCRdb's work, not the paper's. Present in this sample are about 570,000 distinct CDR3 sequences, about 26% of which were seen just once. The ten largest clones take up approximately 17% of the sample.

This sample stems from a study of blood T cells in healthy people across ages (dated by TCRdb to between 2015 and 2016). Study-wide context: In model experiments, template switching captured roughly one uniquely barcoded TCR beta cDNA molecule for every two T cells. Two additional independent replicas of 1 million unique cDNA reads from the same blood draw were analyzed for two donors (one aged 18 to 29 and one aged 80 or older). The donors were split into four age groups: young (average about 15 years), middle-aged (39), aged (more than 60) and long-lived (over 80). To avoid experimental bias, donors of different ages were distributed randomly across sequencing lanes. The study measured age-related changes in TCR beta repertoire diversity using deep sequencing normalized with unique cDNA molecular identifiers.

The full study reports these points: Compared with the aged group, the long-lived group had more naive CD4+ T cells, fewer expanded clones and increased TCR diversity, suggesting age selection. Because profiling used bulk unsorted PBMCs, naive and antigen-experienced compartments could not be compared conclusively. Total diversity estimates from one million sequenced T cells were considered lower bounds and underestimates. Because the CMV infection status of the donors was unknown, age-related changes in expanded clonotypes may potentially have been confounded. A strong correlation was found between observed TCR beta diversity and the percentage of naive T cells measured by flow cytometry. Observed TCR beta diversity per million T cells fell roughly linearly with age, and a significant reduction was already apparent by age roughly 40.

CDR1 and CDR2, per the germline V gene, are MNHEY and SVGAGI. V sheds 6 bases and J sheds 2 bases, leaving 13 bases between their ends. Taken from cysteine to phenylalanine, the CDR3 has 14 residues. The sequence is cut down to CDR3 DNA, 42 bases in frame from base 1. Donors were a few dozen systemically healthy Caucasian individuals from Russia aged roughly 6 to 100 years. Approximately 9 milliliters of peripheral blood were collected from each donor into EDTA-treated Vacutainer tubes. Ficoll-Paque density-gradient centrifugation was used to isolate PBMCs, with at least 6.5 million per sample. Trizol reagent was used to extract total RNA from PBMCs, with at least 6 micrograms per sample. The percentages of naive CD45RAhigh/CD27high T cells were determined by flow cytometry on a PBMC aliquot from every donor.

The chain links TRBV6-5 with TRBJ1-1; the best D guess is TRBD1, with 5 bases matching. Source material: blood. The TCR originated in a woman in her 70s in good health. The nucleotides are TGTGCCAGCAGGACCCGAAGGGGAAACACTGAAGCTTTCTTT. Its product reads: CASRTRRGNTEAFF.